This passage covers 31 T cell receptor beta chains from one sample sequenced in a study of vaccination and CD4 T cells after COVID-19. Treatment of the sample: roughly nine-day PBMC culture with coronavirus spike peptide pools or control peptides (ViraFEST assay). Researchers collected the unexposed donor's CD4+ T cells before the COVID-19 pandemic (2011-2018). With the Oncomine TCR Beta short-read assay, DNA from cultured CD4+ T cells was sequenced. TCRdb used MiXCR to reprocess the PCR reads, holding one entry per CDR3 protein. Among about 9,900 distinct CDR3 sequences listed, 30% to 40% were seen once. These receptors' antigens are unknown. The sample comprised CD4+ T cells from blood, cultured in vitro. All receptors come from a human donor in good health.

The chain uses TRBV6-1 and TRBJ2-3; D perhaps matches TRBD2 (5 bases). CDR1 and CDR2 from the germline V gene are MNHNS and SASEGT. This CDR3 spans 15 amino acids. The ends were cut back, 0 bases at V and 4 bases at J, with 11 bases in the middle. CDR3 coding DNA: TGTGCCAGCAGTGAAGCATCCGAGGGCGCAGATACGCAGTATTTT. It is translated as CASSEASEGADTQYF.

This clonotype has more than one count but fewer than ten. The CDR3 DNA sequence: TGTGCCAGCACCTTGGTGGGCTATGGCTACACCTTC. This sequence encodes CASTLVGYGYTF. The V gene is TRBV12-3 or TRBV12-4, the J gene TRBJ1-2, with D hard to call. Trimming shortened V by 7 bases and J by 4 bases, and 10 bases separated the two germline ends. There are 12 residues in the CDR3.

This sequence joins TRBV30 and TRBJ2-7; D unresolved. The V end lost 0 bases, the J end lost 4 bases, and 4 bases lay between the germline ends. CDR3 size: 11 residues. Looked up from germline, CDR1 is GTSNPN and CDR2 is SVGIG (reference sequence). DNA for the CDR3: TGTGCCTGGAGTGTGGGGTACGAGCAGTACTTC. Protein: CAWSVGYEQYF.

The chain has TRBV18 and TRBJ2-5; D is uncertain. V lost 4 bases to trimming and J lost 5 bases, with 17 bases between them. Germline values: CDR1 KGHSH, CDR2 LQKENI. The CDR3 contains 15 residues. In DNA form, the CDR3 reads TGTGCCAGCTCACTAACACATACCCTAGGGGAGACCCAGTACTTC. Residues: CASSLTHTLGETQYF. The full variable domain, rest sourced from reference TRBV18 and TRBJ2-5, is NAGVMQNPRHLVRRRGQEARLRCSPMKGHSHVYWYRQLPEEGLKFMVYLQKENIIDESGMPKERFSAEFPKEGPSILRIQQVVRGDSAAYFCASSLTHTLGETQYFGPGTRLLVL.

The V gene is TRBV15, the J gene TRBJ2-2; 9 bases map to TRBD1. With V trimmed by 5 bases and J by 2 bases, 9 bases remained unmatched. The CDR3 consists of 17 residues. Germline assignment: CDR1 LNHNV and CDR2 YYDKDF (reference sequence). The CDR3 sequence: CATSFVPGQGNTGELFF. The CDR3 bases are TGTGCCACCAGCTTCGTCCCGGGACAGGGAAACACCGGGGAGCTGTTTTTT.

This clonotype was observed a few times. The gene calls are TRBV7-9 and TRBJ1-1; maybe TRBD1 (5 bases). The CDR3 contains 15 residues. Germline values: CDR1 SEHNR, CDR2 FQNEAQ (reference sequence). V dropped 5 bases and J dropped 1 base, with 14 bases sitting between them. The CDR3: CASSGGGSGNTEAFF. CDR3 nucleotides: TGTGCCAGCAGCGGGGGGGGTTCAGGGAACACTGAAGCTTTCTTT.

This clonotype has just a few counts. This chain joins TRBV2 and TRBJ1-1; unclear D gene. V shed 7 bases and J shed 4 bases, with 13 bases lying between them. Germline lookup yields CDR1 SNHLY and CDR2 FYNNEI. The CDR3 loop spans 13 amino acids. In DNA, the CDR3 is TGTGCCAGCAACTCGGGGTTGTTCACTGAAGCTTTCTTT. Amino acid sequence: CASNSGLFTEAFF.

The V gene is TRBV9, the J gene TRBJ1-5; no clear D. There are 14 residues in the CDR3. V lost 3 bases to trimming and J lost 5 bases, with 12 bases between them. Germline V gene lookup returns CDR1 SGDLS and CDR2 YYNGEE. CDR3 loop: CASSETAGYQPQHF. The CDR3 DNA follows: TGTGCCAGCAGCGAAACAGCCGGTTATCAGCCCCAGCATTTT.

The table lists this clonotype with a few counts. The CDR3 nucleotides read TGTGCCAGCAGCCAGACTTCGACGGTGCTTGAAGCTTTCTTT. Protein product: CASSQTSTVLEAFF. This chain joins TRBV6-2 or TRBV6-3 and TRBJ1-1; D not certain. This CDR3 is built from 14 residues. From germline, CDR1 is MNHEY and CDR2 SVGEGT. V was cut by 6 bases and J by 7 bases, with 18 bases left in between.

V gene TRBV10-3 combines with J gene TRBJ1-2; D gene ambiguous. V lost 3 bases to trimming and J lost 10 bases, with 12 bases between them. Per germline, CDR1 ENHRY and CDR2 SYGVKD. This CDR3 is 12 amino acids long. The CDR3 DNA follows: TGTGCCATCAGTGAACGATCCCAGGACTACACCTTC. Protein: CAISERSQDYTF.

The J gene is TRBJ1-1, the V gene TRBV6-1; D is undetermined. The V end lost 3 bases, the J end lost 9 bases, and 23 bases lay between the germline ends. This CDR3 spans 16 amino acids. Germline lookup yields CDR1 MNHNS and CDR2 SASEGT. CDR3: CASSDISGIFNYQAFF. CDR3 sequence (DNA): TGTGCCAGCAGTGACATCTCCGGGATCTTCAACTATCAAGCTTTCTTT.

The chain combines TRBV20-1 with TRBJ2-3; tentatively, D is TRBD1 (6 bases). This CDR3 comprises 14 residues. The V gene lost 6 bases and the J gene lost 2 bases, with 15 bases spanning the gap. Germline V lookup: CDR1 DFQATT, CDR2 SNEGSKA (reference sequence). The CDR3 sequence is CSAVDRRITDTQYF. In DNA form, the CDR3 reads TGCAGTGCCGTCGACAGGCGTATCACAGATACGCAGTATTTT.

The rearrangement links TRBV19 to TRBJ2-7; 8 bases match TRBD1. V shed 5 bases and J 2 bases; nucleotides not matched to a gene: 8. The length of the CDR3 is 15 residues. Germline CDR1 and CDR2: LNHDA and SQIVND (reference sequence). CDR3 region: CASSSTGGQAYEQYF. CDR3 coding DNA: TGTGCCAGTAGTTCTACAGGGGGGCAAGCCTACGAGCAGTACTTC.

The chain employs TRBV7-3 and TRBJ2-7; weak D call: TRBD1 (6 bases). The V gene lost 5 bases and the J gene lost 6 bases, with 14 bases spanning the gap. This CDR3 has 13 amino acids. Per the germline V gene, CDR1 is SGHTA and CDR2 is FQGTGA. Written as DNA, the CDR3 is TGTGCCAGCAGCACCCGACAGGCCGGCGAGCAGTACTTC. Amino acids: CASSTRQAGEQYF.

Only a few counts were recorded for this clonotype. The V call is TRBV20-1, the J call TRBJ1-2, with D possibly matching TRBD1 (5 bases). The CDR3 spans 15 residues. Germline lookup yields CDR1 DFQATT and CDR2 SNEGSKA (reference sequence). Trimming removed 6 bases at V and 5 bases at J, with 22 bases between. The CDR3 DNA sequence: TGCAGTGCCGCCGCCGCGGGGGTAGCCCATTATGGCTACACCTTC. It specifies CSAAAAGVAHYGYTF.

The chain has TRBV20-1 and TRBJ1-2; possibly TRBD1 for D (6 bases). Deletions cut 6 bases from V and 2 bases from J, with 19 bases between. The CDR3 sequence is 15 residues long. CDR1 DFQATT and CDR2 SNEGSKA come from the germline V gene (reference sequence). The CDR3 reads CSAPGVGGFNYGYTF. CDR3 sequence (DNA): TGCAGTGCCCCCGGGGTAGGGGGTTTCAACTATGGCTACACCTTC.

V is TRBV11-1 and J is TRBJ2-1; 8 bases match TRBD2. Germline assignment: CDR1 SGHAT and CDR2 FQDESV (reference sequence). The CDR3 contains 16 residues. V was pared by 3 bases and J by 4 bases, with 8 bases of the junction left unmatched. CDR3 amino acids: CASSLRRAGVYNEQFF. The CDR3 coding sequence is TGTGCCAGCAGCTTGAGACGAGCGGGGGTGTACAATGAGCAGTTCTTC.

The J gene is TRBJ2-1, the V gene TRBV6-5; no definite D call. Trimming removed 2 bases from V and 4 bases from J, with 12 bases in between. The length of the CDR3 is 15 residues. Germline V gene lookup returns CDR1 MNHEY and CDR2 SVGAGI. CDR3 residues: CASSYEAVLYNEQFF. As DNA, the CDR3 is TGTGCCAGCAGTTACGAGGCAGTCCTATACAATGAGCAGTTCTTC.

This sequence joins TRBV20-1 and TRBJ2-5; TRBD1 matches at 9 bases. Germline V gene data show CDR1 as DFQATT and CDR2 as SNEGSKA (reference sequence). The ends lost 6 bases at V and 2 bases at J; junction bases unmatched: 13. CDR3 length: 16 residues. CDR3 in DNA: TGCAGTGCCCGACCACCCTTTGGACAGGGGCAAGAGACCCAGTACTTC. Amino acid sequence: CSARPPFGQGQETQYF.

J is TRBJ1-1 and V is TRBV27; 7 bases map to TRBD1. The CDR3 sequence is 14 residues long. V shed 4 bases and J 4 bases; nucleotides not matched to a gene: 6. Germline CDR1 and CDR2: MNHEY and SMNVEV (reference sequence). This CDR3 reads CASSSGTGATEAFF. The CDR3 coding sequence is TGTGCCAGCAGTTCGGGTACAGGGGCCACTGAAGCTTTCTTT.

The chain carries TRBV20-1 and TRBJ1-1; perhaps TRBD1 as D (5 bases). Looked up from germline, CDR1 is DFQATT and CDR2 is SNEGSKA (reference sequence). Trimming removed 1 base from V and 2 bases from J, with 8 bases in between. The CDR3 consists of 13 residues. CDR3 nucleotides: TGCAGTGCTAGAGGGGGCTCCAACACTGAAGCTTTCTTT. Protein sequence: CSARGGSNTEAFF.

This clonotype was counted only a few times. The chain links TRBV5-1 to TRBJ2-5, with D perhaps matching TRBD2 (6 bases). This CDR3 contains 15 residues. Germline V lookup: CDR1 SGHRS, CDR2 YFSETQ. Trimming shortened V by 1 base and J by 0 bases, and 10 bases separated the two germline ends. The CDR3 DNA reads as TGCGCCAGCAGCTTGAATGCGGGGAACCAAGAGACCCAGTACTTC. Translation gives CASSLNAGNQETQYF.

The DNA of the CDR3 is TGTGCCAGCAGCTTAGCTCAGGTTGGCTCTGGAAACACCATATATTTT. As protein: CASSLAQVGSGNTIYF. The V and J genes are TRBV7-2 and TRBJ1-3; no reliable D call. Germline V gene data show CDR1 as SGHTA and CDR2 as FQGNSA. The CDR3 is 16 amino acids. V lost 0 bases and J 0 bases, leaving 9 bases between the germline ends.

J is TRBJ1-1 and V is TRBV7-8; tentatively, D is TRBD1 (5 bases). The CDR3 is made up of 13 amino acids. Germline CDR1 and CDR2: SGHVS and FQNEAQ. V lost 10 bases and J 0 bases, leaving 12 bases between the germline ends. The CDR3 coding sequence is TGTGCCACTGCGGACATTATGAACACTGAAGCTTTCTTT. It translates to CATADIMNTEAFF.

The chain joins TRBV12-3 or TRBV12-4 to TRBJ1-2; 9 bases are shared with TRBD1. This CDR3 has 16 residues. V lost 6 bases and J lost 7; bases outside the gene matches: 15. The CDR3 spells CASSPFGTGFPTGYTF. The CDR3, as DNA: TGTGCCAGCAGCCCATTTGGGACAGGGTTCCCTACTGGCTACACCTTC.

The chain employs TRBV7-3 and TRBJ2-2, with no clear D. Germline CDR1 reads SGHTA; CDR2 reads FQGTGA. V lost 3 bases and J 4 bases, leaving 3 bases between the germline ends. This CDR3 region has 12 residues. CDR3 nucleotides: TGTGCCAGCAGCTTTATCACCGGGGAGCTGTTTTTT. Translation: CASSFITGELFF.

This chain uses TRBV6-5 with TRBJ2-5; 8 nucleotides match TRBD2. The CDR3 extends over 15 amino acids. Germline CDR1 reads MNHEY; CDR2 reads SVGAGI. The trim removed 1 base at V and 9 bases at J, leaving 10 bases unmatched. The CDR3 DNA follows: TGTGCCAGCAGTTACTTGGACAGCGGGCGGGGGGCCCAGTACTTC. Translation: CASSYLDSGRGAQYF.

The genes are TRBV19 and TRBJ2-7, with TRBD1 identical over 11 bases. CDR1 is LNHDA and CDR2 is SQIVND in the germline V gene (reference sequence). The CDR3 runs 15 residues. After removal of 3 bases from V and 3 bases from J, the junction contained 4 bases not matched to a gene. The CDR3, as DNA: TGTGCCAGTAGTATCGGGGGGACAGGGGGCTACGAGCAGTACTTC. Its protein is CASSIGGTGGYEQYF.

This clonotype was counted a few times. The V gene is TRBV2, the J gene TRBJ1-1; no clear D. CDR1 SNHLY and CDR2 FYNNEI come from the germline V gene. The V gene lost 3 bases and the J gene lost 6 bases, with 8 bases spanning the gap. The CDR3 contains 12 residues. The CDR3 protein is CASSELPPEAFF. The CDR3 DNA follows: TGTGCCAGCAGTGAGCTTCCCCCTGAAGCTTTCTTT.

The sample holds one count of this clonotype. At one boundary the junction diverges from the germline segment, which might be a read error. The chain recombines TRBV7-7 with TRBJ2-3; D may be TRBD2 (5 bases). This CDR3 spans 16 amino acids. Germline V CDR1 and CDR2: SSHAT, FNYEAQ (reference sequence). CDR3 protein: CASSLGNYPSRDTQYF. The DNA for the CDR3 is TGTGCTAGCAGCTTAGGAAACTACCCTAGCAGAGATACGCAGTATTTT.

This clonotype was seen only a few times. The V gene is TRBV6-5, the J gene TRBJ1-6; tentatively, D is TRBD1 (6 bases). Trimming removed 2 bases at V and 9 bases at J, with 17 bases between. Germline values: CDR1 MNHEY, CDR2 SVGAGI. This CDR3 has 16 amino acids. The CDR3: CASSYRPGARVSPLHF. The DNA for the CDR3 is TGTGCCAGCAGTTACCGTCCGGGGGCGCGAGTTTCACCCCTCCACTTT.